This T cell receptor beta chain came from a study of graft-versus-host responses after intestinal transplantation. This CDR3 is built from 15 residues. V was trimmed by 3 bases and J by 2 bases, leaving 10 bases between them. The V gene's germline CDR1 is SGHAT and CDR2 FQNNGV. TCRdb keeps only in-frame clones here, not all; method: immunoSEQ multiplex PCR. The sample yields about 71,000 clones, 90% seen once. A remark on this clone: What it binds is unknown.

The chain employs TRBV11-2 and TRBJ2-2; D remains ambiguous. The sample in question was unstimulated CD8+ T cells sorted from spleen or lymph node cells, obtained before intestinal transplant. The source of this sequence is a human donor who received an intestinal transplant. This CDR3 reads CASSLGGGNTGELFF. In nucleotides, the CDR3 is TGTGCCAGCAGCTTGGGTGGCGGCAACACCGGGGAGCTGTTTTTT.